This TCR beta chain was found in a study of shared clonotypes between healthy human individuals. Study findings and constraints: Inspection by rarefaction showed sorted-subset sequencing to be incomplete despite large depth.

A word on this clone: Its antigen is unknown.

It was at deep level that the assay was run. This table comes from immunoSEQ multiplex PCR, and its TCRdb copy is limited to in-frame clones, with some not included. The profile shows under 1 million clones, approximately 97% of them singletons. This CDR3 has 13 residues. Selected positively for CCR7 and CD45RO-negative, naive CD8 cells excluded terminally differentiated effector memory CD45RA+ cells. The sequenced sample was naive CD8+ T cells sorted from blood. J is TRBJ2-1 and V is TRBV21-1; the table calls TRBD2, which could not be checked here. TRBV21-1 is a listed pseudogene. This TCR derives from a man aged 25-45 years in good health. The CDR3 loop is CAGVRGSYNEQFF. The CDR3, as DNA: TGTGCCGGAGTACGGGGTTCCTACAATGAGCAGTTCTTC.